This T cell receptor beta chain came from a study of blood T cell repertoires in COVID-19. Study-wide background: Acute and convalescent COVID-19 samples came from the United States, Italy and Spain. PBMCs, B-cell-depleted T cells, or T cells were the source of the cDNA or gDNA that made up the material.

Germline V gives CDR1 SQVTM, CDR2 ANQGSEA. Trimming left V 7 bases short and J 6 bases short, with 15 bases between. The CDR3 covers 12 residues. Per the original methods: Estimation of nucleated cell counts was performed using reference gene primer amplification. Assay: immunoSEQ multiplex PCR; the TCRdb copy retains only in-frame clones and omits some. That table supplies the V and J calls and clone size; D and trimming were determined from the DNA. The sample holds tens of thousands of clones; around 79% are singletons and the top ten take roughly 5.6%. Sequencing used peripheral blood. This TCR came from a man between 50 and 59 years old with active or convalescent COVID-19. J is TRBJ2-5 and V is TRBV29-1; tentatively, D is TRBD2 (6 bases). CDR3 amino acids: CSAGREGQTQYF. The CDR3 coding sequence is TGCAGCGCCGGGAGAGAGGGGCAGACCCAGTACTTC.